This paragraph reports one T cell receptor beta chain. Its binding antigen is unknown. Base qualities were left out, and no much larger clone turns up one base away. V gives up 1 base and J gives up 5 bases, and the segment between their germline ends measures 11 bases. The CDR1 and CDR2 encoded by the germline V gene are SGHTA and FQGNSA. Inclusive of the bounding cysteine and phenylalanine, the CDR3 is 14 residues long. Just the 42-base CDR3 DNA is kept, in frame starting at base 1. High-throughput TCRbeta CDR3 sequencing of frozen genomic DNA was performed by immunoSEQ, with PCR amplification, mapping, bias correction and internal controls included. In the paper's pipeline: Only productive rearrangements were retained, and each unique TCRbeta sequence was defined by its CDR3 nucleotide sequence together with its V and J gene. For classification of a sequence as donor-reactive, at least 5-fold expansion in CFSE-low cells relative to unstimulated pre-transplant cells and a frequency of at least 0.01% were required. Minimum frequency thresholds were set for each subject on the basis of the unstimulated sample with the lowest template count, so that a detection power of at least 90% was ensured. Repertoire turnover was measured by Jensen-Shannon divergence between the top 1000 TCRbeta sequences post- and pre-transplant. Changes in detection of donor-reactive sequences were assessed with two-sided Fisher's exact tests. TCRdb carries this immuneACCESS record with in-frame sequences only. Its versions omit some clonotypes, under half of them owing to an unresolved V gene in the studies checked, with the rest unexplained. Clone size and the V and J calls come from that table; the DNA yielded D and trimming. The sample contains 70,000 to 80,000 clones, roughly nine tenths of them found a single time. The top ten clones comprise 2% to 3% of the sample.

This entry belongs to a study of T cell clones after liver transplantation (dated by TCRdb to about 2019). A note on the overall study: ITN030ST, the source of the samples, was a randomized trial that attempted immunosuppression withdrawal within 2 years of liver transplantation. Subjects received no induction therapy and standard immunosuppression until randomization at 12-24 months post-transplant. After a pre-transplant mixed lymphocyte reaction, TCRbeta sequencing was used to pinpoint donor-reactive T cell clones, which were subsequently tracked in post-transplant blood. The study cohort included 8 liver transplant recipients, of whom 3 were classified as tolerant and 5 as non-tolerant. To count as tolerant, a recipient had to stay completely off immunosuppression for at least one year without liver enzymes climbing beyond twice the upper limit of normal. Third party-reactive TCRbeta sequences from pre-transplant MLRs were also identified as an antigen-independent comparator for donor-reactive sequences. Blood samples were collected pre-transplant, pre-randomization before withdrawal, and post-randomization after either complete withdrawal or failed withdrawal. Three of the eight recipients were HCV-positive; the others were transplanted for non-autoimmune, non-viral indications. General findings and caveats noted by the study authors: The conclusions were preliminary, being limited by small, heterogeneous patient numbers and by non-standardized post-transplant time points. Once repertoire turnover was taken into account, donor-reactive detection showed a significant reduction for CD4 in 7 of 8 subjects and for CD8 in 8 of 8. Low numbers of available donor cells limited the measurable donor-reactive repertoire in a couple of subjects. A greater decline was seen for donor-reactive sequences than for third party-reactive sequences, suggesting partial antigen-specific deletion unrelated to withdrawal success. Circulating donor-reactive CD4 TCRbeta sequences fell significantly post-transplant in most of the 8 subjects, irrespective of tolerance or HCV status. Because allograft tissue specimens were not available, migration of donor-reactive T cells into the graft, rather than deletion, may have occurred.

The intended sense of this specimen's time point label: pre-transplant. Thawed unstimulated PBMCs were stained for CD3, CD4 and CD8 and FACS-sorted into CD3+CD4+ and CD3+CD8+ populations. All 8 studied subjects were randomized to withdrawal of immunosuppression. The Qiagen DNeasy Blood and Tissue Kit was used to isolate genomic DNA. Specimen: CD4+ T cells from blood, collected before liver transplant. This chain joins TRBV7-2 to TRBJ1-2; TRBD1 is possibly the D segment (5 matching bases). This receptor was identified in a human donor who received a liver transplant. The DNA sequence is TGTGCCAGCAGCTTAGGGGCAGGGTATTATGGCTACACCTTC. Its coded protein is CASSLGAGYYGYTF.